This TCR beta chain was captured in a study of OX40 agonist ivuxolimab in advanced cancers. Whole-study results and caveats: In the 0.1 to 3.0 mg/kg range, CD4+ and CD8+ blood T cells had expanded clonally by week 6. Determination of antigen specificity was not performed for the expanded peripheral T cells.

On this clone itself: The antigen remains unidentified.

V gave up 0 bases and J gave up 6 bases, with 17 bases separating them. The germline gives CDR1 MNHEY, CDR2 SMNVEV (reference sequence). This CDR3 region has 16 residues. Profiling relied on immunoSEQ multiplex PCR, and the TCRdb table lists in-frame clones only, not all of them. Of around 62,000 clones in the sample, roughly 80% were seen once. The receptor comes from an adult with an advanced solid tumor such as melanoma, head and neck, liver or kidney cancer. The chain is built from TRBV27 and TRBJ1-2; maybe TRBD1 (5 bases). Sequences were derived from CD4+ or CD8+ T cells sorted from blood, sampled in a trial of the OX40 agonist ivuxolimab. CDR3 region: CASSLSTGPRGNGYTF. CDR3 in DNA: TGTGCCAGCAGTTTATCGACGGGACCAAGGGGTAATGGCTACACCTTC.